This paragraph reports one TCR beta chain. The entry originates in a study of blood T cell repertoires in COVID-19. Study-level background: COVID-19 samples, acute and convalescent, were from the United States, Italy and Spain.

Repertoires were generated with immunoSEQ multiplex PCR, while TCRdb's copy carries only in-frame clones and drops some. The sample carries 200,000 to 300,000 clones, around 88% recorded once. With 0 bases removed from V and 5 bases from J, the gap between germline ends came to 16 bases. The CDR3 is made up of 16 amino acids. The V gene's germline CDR1 is MGHRA and CDR2 YSYEKL. The specimen was peripheral blood. V and J are TRBV4-1 and TRBJ1-2; the D is unclear. The clonotype originates from a man aged 25 to 40 with active or convalescent COVID-19. The CDR3: CASSQDYQEDQYGYTF. For the CDR3, the DNA is TGCGCCAGCAGCCAAGATTACCAGGAAGACCAATATGGCTACACCTTC.